This T cell receptor beta chain emerged from a study of breast tumors, draining lymph nodes, adjacent tissues (dated by TCRdb to about 2016). Regarding the complete study: The study compared TCR beta repertoires across tumor, adjacent nontumor tissue and axillary lymph nodes from breast cancer patients. In human breast cancer, the study set out to assess how tumor, surrounding tissue and draining lymph node repertoires relate to one another and whether T cells might be exchanged between them. General study outcomes and caveats: Tumor T-cell repertoires showed less diversity than lymph node repertoires and more diversity than nontumor tissue repertoires, and tumor T-cell repertoires showed preferential V and J gene usage. A scenario in which most tumor T cells derive from the lymph node and then expand within tumor tissue was judged to be consistent with the data. Tumor and nontumor tissue repertoires were found to be significantly more similar in luminal-like than in basal-like breast cancer. Rather than being directly demonstrated, the conclusion that tumor T cells originate in lymph nodes was presented as consistent with a hypothesis.

From the cysteine through the phenylalanine, the CDR3 covers 17 amino acids. CDR3 DNA is the only sequence kept; it has 51 bases, read in frame from the first base. V lost 3 bases and J lost 4 bases; the stretch between them is 24 bases long. Per the germline V gene (reference sequence), DFQATT is the CDR1 and SNEGSKA is the CDR2. Lymph node samples were obtained from the axillary draining lymph nodes of breast cancer patients. The sample holds many counts of this clonotype. No antigen is known for it. Within one base of it there is no much larger clone, and no base qualities were kept. Data came from an Illumina HiSeq 2000. TCR beta chain libraries were generated by multiplex PCR amplification. The amplified TCR beta chain products were analyzed by high-throughput sequencing. TCRdb ran its own pipeline on the public reads, namely fastp trimming at Q25 and MiXCR clone calling, and kept in-frame beta chains. Every distinct CDR3 protein forms one entry, paired with its most common genes and DNA. Here the sample has fewer than 200,000 distinct CDR3 sequences; roughly 30% occur a single time. Approximately 4.3% of the sample comes from the top ten.

Material for sequencing was axillary lymph node tissue. The receptor was derived from a female donor with breast cancer. Some clones in this sample may be carry-over from other donors' samples. The V and J genes are TRBV20-1 and TRBJ1-2, and TRBD1 may be the D gene, going by 5 matching bases. The CDR3 corresponds to CSASPGPDEPGGYGYTF. The DNA sequence is TGCAGTGCTAGCCCAGGGCCAGACGAGCCTGGGGGCTATGGCTACACCTTC.